The 20 T cell receptor beta chains below all came from one sample that was sequenced in a study of cytomegalovirus exposure and HLA in healthy donors. PCR used 60 Vbeta primers and 13 Jbeta primers. Produced via immunoSEQ multiplex PCR; TCRdb's table is partial and in-frame only. This sample has some 150,000 clones, with approximately 80% found just once. Source material: PBMCs. Receptor source: a woman between 50 and 59 years old in good health and CMV-seronegative.

The count of this clone is one. The CDR3 DNA is TGTGCCAGTAGTTCCAGCCGGGTATATGGAATGAACACTGAAGCTTTCTTT. Protein: CASSSSRVYGMNTEAFF. The chain links TRBV19 to TRBJ1-1; D is unresolved. The CDR3 sequence is 17 residues long. Germline V gene sequence: CDR1 LNHDA, CDR2 SQIVND (reference sequence). Trimming pared 5 bases from V and 0 bases from J, leaving 19 bases between.

This clone showed up just a few times. This chain links TRBV19 with TRBJ1-5; 8 nucleotides align to TRBD1. The CDR3 consists of 15 residues. Germline trimming cut 5 bases from V and 5 bases from J; bases unmatched to any gene: 8. CDR1 is LNHDA, CDR2 SQIVND, per germline (reference sequence). CDR3 DNA: TGTGCCAGTAGTTGGGACAGGACCGCGGATCAGCCCCAGCATTTT. Translating it yields CASSWDRTADQPQHF.

The table lists this clone with a count of one. The chain uses TRBV1 and TRBJ1-1; no DNA check was done on the table's D call, TRBD1. TRBV1 is an annotated pseudogene. The CDR3 totals 14 residues. The CDR3 coding sequence is TGCACCAGCAGGAACAGGGGGCTAGTCACTGAAGCTTTCTTT. Translating it yields CTSRNRGLVTEAFF.

This clone was seen only once. J is TRBJ2-3 and V is TRBV7-9; 9 bases agree with TRBD2. The CDR3 sequence is 16 residues long. Unmatched junction bases numbered 2, after V lost 1 base and J lost 0 bases. Looked up from germline, CDR1 is SEHNR and CDR2 is FQNEAQ (reference sequence). The CDR3 sequence: CASSLGLAASTDTQYF. CDR3 sequence (DNA): TGTGCCAGCAGCTTAGGACTAGCGGCTAGCACAGATACGCAGTATTTT.

The genes are TRBV9 and TRBJ1-3; no clear D. The germline V gene encodes CDR1 SGDLS and CDR2 YYNGEE. The V gene lost 4 bases and the J gene lost 9 bases, with 17 bases spanning the gap. The CDR3 runs to 14 residues. This chain's CDR3 is CASSPPGGGATIYF. Here the CDR3 DNA reads TGTGCCAGCAGCCCTCCCGGAGGCGGAGCCACCATATATTTT.

This chain links TRBV7-2 with TRBJ2-3; weak D call: TRBD1 (5 bases). Germline assignment: CDR1 SGHTA and CDR2 FQGNSA. The CDR3 has 14 amino acids. The germline V and J ends were trimmed by 2 bases and 6 bases, with 12 bases remaining between them. The CDR3 DNA reads TGTGCCAGCAGCTTATACTCCCCAGGGGATACGCAGTATTTT. Translated: CASSLYSPGDTQYF.

The chain recombines TRBV5-1 with TRBJ1-1; weak D call: TRBD1 (5 bases). Germline V lookup: CDR1 SGHRS, CDR2 YFSETQ. The CDR3 sequence is 15 residues long. V lost 0 bases and J 0 bases, leaving 9 bases between the germline ends. The CDR3 region has the DNA TGCGCCAGCAGCTTGGATCCGACAGTGAACACTGAAGCTTTCTTT. Residues: CASSLDPTVNTEAFF.

The chain recombines TRBV4-2 with TRBJ2-2; 9 nucleotides match TRBD2. The V gene's germline CDR1 is LGHNA and CDR2 YNFKEQ. CDR3 length equals 16 residues. The trim removed 1 base at V and 5 bases at J, leaving 5 bases unmatched. The CDR3 here is CASSQAVAGETGELFF. DNA for the CDR3: TGTGCCAGCAGCCAAGCGGTAGCGGGAGAGACCGGGGAGCTGTTTTTT.

The chain carries TRBV19 and TRBJ1-5; D possibly corresponds to TRBD1 (5 bases). V was clipped by 6 bases and J by 3 bases, with 15 bases between them. In germline, CDR1 is LNHDA, CDR2 SQIVND (reference sequence). The CDR3 spans 15 residues. The CDR3 DNA reads as TGTGCCAGTAGCCCTGGACAACTACTCAATCAGCCCCAGCATTTT. It translates to CASSPGQLLNQPQHF.

This clone was recorded once. The rearrangement links TRBV7-2 to TRBJ2-3, with 9 bases identical to TRBD2. Germline CDR1 reads SGHTA; CDR2 reads FQGNSA. J gave up 4 bases and V 1 base, and 6 bases lay outside the gene matches. The CDR3 runs 16 residues. Written as DNA, the CDR3 is TGTGCCAGCAGCTTAGGGGTAGCGGGAGCAGCAGATACGCAGTATTTT. Translated: CASSLGVAGAADTQYF.

The chain has TRBV10-1 and TRBJ2-5; no clear D. V was clipped by 1 base and J by 5 bases, with 17 bases between them. The CDR3 is made up of 16 amino acids. Germline V lookup: CDR1 WNHNN, CDR2 SYGVQD (reference sequence). The CDR3 region has the DNA TGCGCCAGCAGTGAGTACCGGAGTCTCCTCGGGGAGACCCAGTACTTC. This translates into CASSEYRSLLGETQYF.

Notes on this clone: Compared with germline, one end of the junction differs, possibly owing to a read error. This chain joins TRBV4-3 and TRBJ2-7, with 8 bases identical to TRBD2. Looked up from germline, CDR1 is LGHNA and CDR2 is YSLEER. The CDR3 consists of 17 residues. The CDR3 spells CASSHSVGAGETYGQYF. The CDR3 DNA is TGCGCCAGCAGCCATTCCGTGGGAGCGGGAGAGACCTACGGGCAGTACTTC.

The chain joins TRBV28 to TRBJ2-5; TRBD2 matches at 7 bases. The CDR3 sequence is 14 residues long. V lost 6 bases and J lost 5; bases outside the gene matches: 9. Per germline, CDR1 MDHEN and CDR2 SYDVKM. CDR3 loop: CASRYSGKSETQYF. As DNA, the CDR3 is TGTGCCAGCAGATACAGCGGGAAGAGTGAGACCCAGTACTTC.

DNA for the CDR3: TGTGCCAGCAGCCTCACGTCGCCACAGGGCCCTGGAAACACCATATATTTT. This codes for CASSLTSPQGPGNTIYF. The chain has TRBV7-2 and TRBJ1-3; D perhaps matches TRBD1 (6 bases). Per the germline V gene, CDR1 is SGHTA and CDR2 is FQGNSA. There are 17 residues in the CDR3. V lost 5 bases, J lost 2 bases, and 19 bases lay in between.

This chain uses TRBV7-9 with TRBJ2-4; TRBD2 matches 10 bases. The junction had 6 bases not matched to a gene; V was cut back by 4 bases and J by 0 bases. CDR1 and CDR2 (germline): SEHNR, FQNEAQ (reference sequence). This CDR3 has 17 amino acids. CDR3 region: CASSSLTSGLAKNIQYF. In DNA form, the CDR3 reads TGTGCCAGCAGCTCCTTGACTAGCGGGCTAGCCAAAAACATTCAGTACTTC.

This clone was observed a single time. The gene calls are TRBV27 and TRBJ2-7; tentative D call: TRBD1 (6 bases). V lost 5 bases and J lost 6, with 20 bases in between. In germline, CDR1 is MNHEY, CDR2 SMNVEV (reference sequence). The CDR3 runs to 15 residues. The CDR3 bases are TGTGCCAGCAGTCCCCAGGGGCTTGGTCGTCGCGAGCAGTACTTC. Residues: CASSPQGLGRREQYF.

The chain has TRBV25-1 and TRBJ2-1; perhaps TRBD2 as D (6 bases). Germline loops: CDR1 MGHDK, CDR2 SYGVNS. V shed 1 base and J shed 6 bases, with 19 bases lying between them. The CDR3 is made up of 17 amino acids. As DNA, the CDR3 is TGTGCCAGCAGTGAATCGGGGAGTTGGAGGGGACGCAATGAGCAGTTCTTC. Its protein product is CASSESGSWRGRNEQFF. Full variable domain (missing parts from reference TRBV25-1 and TRBJ2-1): EADIYQTPRYLVIGTGKKITLECSQTMGHDKMYWYQQDPGMELHLIHYSYGVNSTEKGDLSSESTVSRIRTEHFPLTLESARPSHTSQYLCASSESGSWRGRNEQFFGPGTRLTVL.

V gene TRBV7-2 combines with J gene TRBJ2-1; maybe TRBD1 (5 bases). This CDR3 has 14 residues. Germline-derived CDR1 and CDR2 are SGHTA and FQGNSA. With 5 bases removed from V and 3 bases from J, the gap between germline ends came to 11 bases. For the CDR3, the DNA is TGTGCCAGCAGCAGACAGACAGACTACAATGAGCAGTTCTTC. It encodes CASSRQTDYNEQFF.

The chain employs TRBV30 and TRBJ2-7; 7 nucleotides agree with TRBD2. Per the germline V gene, CDR1 is GTSNPN and CDR2 is SVGIG (reference sequence). This CDR3 comprises 15 residues. V lost 1 base and J lost 2; bases outside the gene matches: 8. CDR3 DNA sequence: TGTGCCTGGAGTGGGCTAGCGGACAACACCTACGAGCAGTACTTC. This translates into CAWSGLADNTYEQYF.

The gene calls are TRBV2 and TRBJ2-7, with TRBD2 identical over 11 bases. Germline-derived CDR1 and CDR2 are SNHLY and FYNNEI. Trimming at V came to 3 bases and at J to 6 bases, leaving 10 bases not matched to a gene. The CDR3 has 16 residues. The CDR3 region is CASSDPALAGVLEQYF. In nucleotides, the CDR3 is TGTGCCAGCAGTGACCCGGCACTAGCGGGAGTACTCGAGCAGTACTTC.